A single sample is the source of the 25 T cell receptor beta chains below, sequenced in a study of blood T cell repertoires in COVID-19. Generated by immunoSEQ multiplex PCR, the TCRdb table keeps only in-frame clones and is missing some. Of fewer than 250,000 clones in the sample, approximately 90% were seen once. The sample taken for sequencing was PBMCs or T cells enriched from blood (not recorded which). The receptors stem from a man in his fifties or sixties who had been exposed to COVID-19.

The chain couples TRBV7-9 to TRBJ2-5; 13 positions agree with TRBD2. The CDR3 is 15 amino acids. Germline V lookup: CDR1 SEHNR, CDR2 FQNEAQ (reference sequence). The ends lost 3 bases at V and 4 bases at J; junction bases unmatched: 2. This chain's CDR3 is CASSFRLAGGETQYF. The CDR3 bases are TGTGCCAGCAGCTTTCGACTAGCGGGAGGAGAGACCCAGTACTTC. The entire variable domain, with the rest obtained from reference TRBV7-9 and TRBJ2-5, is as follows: DTGVSQNPRHKITKRGQNVTFRCDPISEHNRLYWYRQTLGQGPEFLTYFQNEAQLEKSRLLSDRFSAERPKGSFSTLEIQRTEQGDSAMYLCASSFRLAGGETQYFGPGTRLLVL.

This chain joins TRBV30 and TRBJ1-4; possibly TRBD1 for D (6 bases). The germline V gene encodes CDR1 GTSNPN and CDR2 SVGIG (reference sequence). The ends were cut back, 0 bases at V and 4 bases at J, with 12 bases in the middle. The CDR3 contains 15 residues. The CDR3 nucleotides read TGTGCCTGGAGTGTAATCTTAGGGGGTAATGAAAAACTGTTTTTT. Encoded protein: CAWSVILGGNEKLFF.

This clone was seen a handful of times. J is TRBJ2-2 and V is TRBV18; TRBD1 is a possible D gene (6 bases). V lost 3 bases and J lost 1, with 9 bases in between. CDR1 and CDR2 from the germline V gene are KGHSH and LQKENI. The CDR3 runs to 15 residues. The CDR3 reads CASSPGTQNTGELFF. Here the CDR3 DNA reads TGTGCCAGCTCACCTGGGACACAGAACACCGGGGAGCTGTTTTTT.

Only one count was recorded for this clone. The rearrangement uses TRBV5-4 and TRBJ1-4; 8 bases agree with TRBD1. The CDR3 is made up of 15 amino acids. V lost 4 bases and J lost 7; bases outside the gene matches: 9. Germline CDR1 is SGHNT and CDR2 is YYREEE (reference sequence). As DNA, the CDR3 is TGTGCCAGCAGCGACTCCAGGGGGCCGGGTGAAAAACTGTTTTTT. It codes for CASSDSRGPGEKLFF.

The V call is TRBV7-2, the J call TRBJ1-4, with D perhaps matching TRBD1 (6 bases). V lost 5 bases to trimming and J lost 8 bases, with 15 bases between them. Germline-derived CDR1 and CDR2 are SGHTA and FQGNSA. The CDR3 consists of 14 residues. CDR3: CASSPGQSREKLFF. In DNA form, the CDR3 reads TGTGCCAGCAGCCCGGGACAATCAAGGGAAAAACTGTTTTTT.

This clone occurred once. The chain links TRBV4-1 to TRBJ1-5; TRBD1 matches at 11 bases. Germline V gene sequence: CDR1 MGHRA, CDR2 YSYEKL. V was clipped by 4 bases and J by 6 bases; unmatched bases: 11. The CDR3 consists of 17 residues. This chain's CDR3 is CASSLGTGGWGSQPQHF. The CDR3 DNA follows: TGCGCCAGCAGCCTCGGGACAGGGGGATGGGGAAGTCAGCCCCAGCATTTT.

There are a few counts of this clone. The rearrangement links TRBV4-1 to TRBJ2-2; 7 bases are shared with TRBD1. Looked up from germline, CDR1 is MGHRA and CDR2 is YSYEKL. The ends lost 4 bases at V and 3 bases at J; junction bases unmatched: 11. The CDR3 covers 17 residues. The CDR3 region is CASSPGPFQGDTGELFF. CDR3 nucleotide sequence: TGCGCCAGCAGCCCCGGTCCGTTCCAGGGGGACACCGGGGAGCTGTTTTTT.

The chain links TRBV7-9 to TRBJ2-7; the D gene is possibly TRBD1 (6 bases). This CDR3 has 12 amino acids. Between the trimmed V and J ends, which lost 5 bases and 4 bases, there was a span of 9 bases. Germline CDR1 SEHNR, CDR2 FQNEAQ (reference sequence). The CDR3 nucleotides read TGTGCCAGCAGCATGGGACATTACGAGCAGTACTTC. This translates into CASSMGHYEQYF. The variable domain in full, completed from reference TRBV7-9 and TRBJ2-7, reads DTGVSQNPRHKITKRGQNVTFRCDPISEHNRLYWYRQTLGQGPEFLTYFQNEAQLEKSRLLSDRFSAERPKGSFSTLEIQRTEQGDSAMYLCASSMGHYEQYFGPGTRLTVT.

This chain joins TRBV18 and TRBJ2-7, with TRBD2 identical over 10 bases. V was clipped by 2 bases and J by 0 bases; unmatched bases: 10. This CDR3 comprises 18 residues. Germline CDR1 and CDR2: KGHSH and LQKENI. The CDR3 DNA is TGTGCCAGCTCACCAATTGCCGCTAGCGGGGGAAGCTCCTACGAGCAGTACTTC. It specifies CASSPIAASGGSSYEQYF.

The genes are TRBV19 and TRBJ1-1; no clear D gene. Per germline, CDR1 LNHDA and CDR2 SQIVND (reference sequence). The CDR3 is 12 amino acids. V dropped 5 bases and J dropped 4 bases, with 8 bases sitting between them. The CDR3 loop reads CASSAGITEAFF. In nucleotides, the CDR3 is TGTGCCAGTAGTGCGGGGATCACTGAAGCTTTCTTT.

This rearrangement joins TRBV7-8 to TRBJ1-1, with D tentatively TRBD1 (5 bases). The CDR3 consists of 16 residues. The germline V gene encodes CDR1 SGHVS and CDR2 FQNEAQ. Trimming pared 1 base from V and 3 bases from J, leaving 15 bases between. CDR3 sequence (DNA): TGTGCCAGCAGCTTAGACGGGGTACGGGGGTACACTGAAGCTTTCTTT. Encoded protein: CASSLDGVRGYTEAFF.

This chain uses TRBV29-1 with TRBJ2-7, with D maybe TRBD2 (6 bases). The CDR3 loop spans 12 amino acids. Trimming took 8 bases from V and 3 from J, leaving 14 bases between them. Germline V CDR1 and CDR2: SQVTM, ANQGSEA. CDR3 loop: CSILTGGYEQYV. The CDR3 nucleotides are TGCAGCATTCTTACCGGGGGCTACGAGCAGTACGTC.

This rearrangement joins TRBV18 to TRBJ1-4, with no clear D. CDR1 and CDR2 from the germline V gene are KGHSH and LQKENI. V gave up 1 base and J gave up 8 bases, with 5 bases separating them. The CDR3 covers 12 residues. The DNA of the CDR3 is TGTGCCAGCTCACCACAGACAGAAAAACTGTTTTTT. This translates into CASSPQTEKLFF.

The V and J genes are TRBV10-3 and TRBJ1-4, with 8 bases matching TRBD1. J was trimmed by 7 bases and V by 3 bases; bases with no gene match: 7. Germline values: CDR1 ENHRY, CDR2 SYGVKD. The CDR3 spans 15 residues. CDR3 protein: CAISDPGQEVEKLFF. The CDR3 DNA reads TGTGCCATCAGTGACCCGGGACAGGAAGTTGAAAAACTGTTTTTT.

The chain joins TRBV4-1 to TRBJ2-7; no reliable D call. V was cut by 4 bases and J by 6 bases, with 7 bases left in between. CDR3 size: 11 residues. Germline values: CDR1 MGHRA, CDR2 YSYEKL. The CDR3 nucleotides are TGCGCCAGCAGCCCCTTCCTCGAGCAGTACGTC. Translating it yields CASSPFLEQYV.

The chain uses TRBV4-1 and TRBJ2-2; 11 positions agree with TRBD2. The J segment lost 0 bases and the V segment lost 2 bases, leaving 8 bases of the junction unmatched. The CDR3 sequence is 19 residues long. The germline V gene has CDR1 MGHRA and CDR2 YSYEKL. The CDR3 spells CASSQLFSSGGSNTGELFF. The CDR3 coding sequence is TGCGCCAGCAGCCAACTCTTTTCTAGCGGGGGGTCGAACACCGGGGAGCTGTTTTTT.

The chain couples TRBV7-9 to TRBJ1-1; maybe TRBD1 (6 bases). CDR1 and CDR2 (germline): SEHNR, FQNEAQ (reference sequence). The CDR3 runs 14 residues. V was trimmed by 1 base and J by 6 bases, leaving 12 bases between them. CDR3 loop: CASSLVGRGSEAFF. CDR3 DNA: TGTGCCAGCAGCTTAGTCGGCAGGGGCTCTGAAGCTTTCTTT.

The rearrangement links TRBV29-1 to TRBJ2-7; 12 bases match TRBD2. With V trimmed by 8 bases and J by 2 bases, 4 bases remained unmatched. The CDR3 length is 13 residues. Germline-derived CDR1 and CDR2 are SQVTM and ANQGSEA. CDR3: CSFGLAGTYEQYF. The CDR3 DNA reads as TGCAGCTTCGGACTAGCGGGGACCTACGAGCAGTACTTC.

CDR3 sequence: CASSSRGPWETQYF. In nucleotides, the CDR3 is TGTGCCAGTAGTTCCAGGGGGCCTTGGGAGACCCAGTACTTC. The rearrangement joins TRBV19 to TRBJ2-5, with TRBD1 matching over 8 bases. Germline V gene sequence: CDR1 LNHDA, CDR2 SQIVND (reference sequence). This CDR3 spans 14 amino acids. With 5 bases clipped from V and 5 bases from J, the junction kept 7 bases outside the gene matches. Together with reference TRBV19 and TRBJ2-5, the CDR3 gives the full variable domain: DGGITQSPKYLFRKEGQNVTLSCEQNLNHDAMYWYRQDPGQGLRLIYYSQIVNDFQKGDIAEGYSVSREKKESFPLTVTSAQKNPTAFYLCASSSRGPWETQYFGPGTRLLVL.

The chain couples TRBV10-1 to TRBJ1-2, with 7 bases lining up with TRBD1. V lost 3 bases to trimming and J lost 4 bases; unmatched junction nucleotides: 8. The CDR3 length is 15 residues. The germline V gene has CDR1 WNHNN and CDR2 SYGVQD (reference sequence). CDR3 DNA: TGCGCCAGCAGTGATTCCAGACAGGGAGTCTATGGCTACACCTTC. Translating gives CASSDSRQGVYGYTF.

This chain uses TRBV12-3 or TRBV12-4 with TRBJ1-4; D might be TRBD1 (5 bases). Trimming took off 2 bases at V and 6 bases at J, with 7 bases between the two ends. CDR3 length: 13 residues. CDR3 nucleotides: TGTGCCAGCAGTTTACCGGGGGATGAAAAACTGTTTTTT. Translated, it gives CASSLPGDEKLFF.

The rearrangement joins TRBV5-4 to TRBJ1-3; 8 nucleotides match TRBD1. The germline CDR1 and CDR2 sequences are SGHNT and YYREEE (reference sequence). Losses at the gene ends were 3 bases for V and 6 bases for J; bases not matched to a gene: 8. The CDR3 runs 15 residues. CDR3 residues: CASSSLQGAANTIYF. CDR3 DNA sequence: TGTGCCAGCAGCTCGTTGCAGGGGGCGGCAAACACCATATATTTT.

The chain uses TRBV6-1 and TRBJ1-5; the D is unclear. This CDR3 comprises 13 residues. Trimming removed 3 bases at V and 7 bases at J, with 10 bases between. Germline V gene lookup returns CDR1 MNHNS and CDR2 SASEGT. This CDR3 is CASSESSRQPQHF. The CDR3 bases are TGTGCCAGCAGTGAGTCCTCCAGGCAGCCCCAGCATTTT.

CDR3 DNA sequence: TGTGCCAGCAGTGAAGAGGGGTGGGGCAATCAGCCCCAGCATTTT. This gives the protein CASSEEGWGNQPQHF. V is TRBV2 and J is TRBJ1-5; TRBD1 might be the D (5 bases). V lost 1 base and J lost 2, with 9 bases in between. The CDR3 is 15 amino acids. The germline CDR1 and CDR2 sequences are SNHLY and FYNNEI.

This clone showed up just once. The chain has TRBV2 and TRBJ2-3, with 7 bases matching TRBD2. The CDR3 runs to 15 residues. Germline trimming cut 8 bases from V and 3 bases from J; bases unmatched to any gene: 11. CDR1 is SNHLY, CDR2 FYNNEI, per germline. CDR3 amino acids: CASGGGPIFTDTQYF. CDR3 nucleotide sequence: TGTGCCAGCGGGGGGGGACCAATTTTTACAGATACGCAGTATTTT.